This entry lists 14 T cell receptor beta chains sequenced from one sample in a study of blood T cell repertoires in COVID-19. TCRdb's copy holds only in-frame clones and misses some; the assay was immunoSEQ multiplex PCR. The table lists some 130,000 clones, around 84% of them singletons. Input material: PBMCs or T cells enriched from blood (not recorded which). Receptor source: a man in his forties with acute COVID-19.

V and J are TRBV7-9 and TRBJ1-2; D might be TRBD1 (5 bases). The CDR3 has 15 amino acids. The V end lost 5 bases, the J end lost 1 base, and 14 bases lay between the germline ends. In germline, CDR1 is SEHNR, CDR2 FQNEAQ (reference sequence). CDR3 amino acids: CASSPQWGVNYGYTF. CDR3 bases: TGTGCCAGCAGCCCACAGTGGGGCGTTAACTATGGCTACACCTTC.

The V gene is TRBV28, the J gene TRBJ1-2, with 10 bases matching TRBD1. Germline V lookup: CDR1 MDHEN, CDR2 SYDVKM. Germline trimming cut 8 bases from V and 2 bases from J; bases unmatched to any gene: 5. This CDR3 is 14 amino acids long. The CDR3 here is CASGTGQGNYGYTF. CDR3 coding DNA: TGTGCCAGCGGAACGGGACAGGGGAACTATGGCTACACCTTC.

This sequence joins TRBV5-1 and TRBJ2-2, with 10 bases lining up with TRBD1. With 3 bases clipped from V and 5 bases from J, the junction kept 13 bases outside the gene matches. The CDR3 totals 18 residues. The germline V gene encodes CDR1 SGHRS and CDR2 YFSETQ. In DNA, the CDR3 is TGCGCCAGCAGCTCTGATGTCCGGGACAGGGGAAGGACCGGGGAGCTGTTTTTT. Translation gives CASSSDVRDRGRTGELFF. Full variable domain (outside the CDR3, taken from reference TRBV5-1 and TRBJ2-2): KAGVTQTPRYLIKTRGQQVTLSCSPISGHRSVSWYQQTPGQGLQFLFEYFSETQRNKGNFPGRFSGRQFSNSRSEMNVSTLELGDSALYLCASSSDVRDRGRTGELFFGEGSRLTVL.

The chain carries TRBV14 and TRBJ2-7; TRBD2 matches at 9 bases. CDR3 length: 15 amino acids. Germline CDR1 and CDR2: SGHDN and FVKESK. Trimming removed 3 bases from V and 0 bases from J; junction bases left unmatched: 3. The CDR3 region has the DNA TGTGCCAGCAGCCAGCATAGCGGGAGCTCCTACGAGCAGTACTTC. This encodes CASSQHSGSSYEQYF. Supplemented by reference TRBV14 and TRBJ2-7, the full variable domain reads EAGVTQFPSHSVIEKGQTVTLRCDPISGHDNLYWYRRVMGKEIKFLLHFVKESKQDESGMPNNRFLAERTGGTYSTLKVQPAELEDSGVYFCASSQHSGSSYEQYFGPGTRLTVT.

The gene calls are TRBV11-3 and TRBJ2-2; D is perhaps TRBD1 (5 bases). CDR3 size: 14 residues. From germline, CDR1 is SGHNT and CDR2 YENEEA. With 5 bases removed from V and 4 bases from J, the gap between germline ends came to 11 bases. The CDR3 protein is CASSPQGSTGELFF. CDR3 nucleotide sequence: TGTGCCAGCAGCCCTCAGGGTAGCACCGGGGAGCTGTTTTTT.

Turning to this clone: Different DNA sequences within this sample yield the same CDR3. J is TRBJ1-5 and V is TRBV10-3, with 8 bases matching TRBD1. The V and J ends lost 0 bases and 2 bases, in that order; junction bases with no gene match: 0. The CDR3 consists of 15 residues. Per germline, CDR1 ENHRY and CDR2 SYGVKD. In DNA, the CDR3 is TGTGCCATCAGTGAGTCGGACAGGGGCAATCAGCCCCAGCATTTT. Amino acids: CAISESDRGNQPQHF.

V usage is TRBV2 and J usage is TRBJ2-5; D is uncertain. Per the germline V gene, CDR1 is SNHLY and CDR2 is FYNNEI. There are 13 residues in the CDR3. Trimming shortened V by 3 bases and J by 5 bases, and 10 bases separated the two germline ends. The CDR3 DNA follows: TGTGCCAGCAGTGACAGACTCGGGGAGACCCAGTACTTC. Protein: CASSDRLGETQYF.

This clone was detected only once. The chain couples TRBV28 to TRBJ1-1; a possible D gene is TRBD1 (5 bases). The CDR3 has 13 residues. Germline V gene data show CDR1 as MDHEN and CDR2 as SYDVKM. V dropped 5 bases and J dropped 4 bases, with 11 bases sitting between them. The CDR3 is CASSLPGGTEAFF. CDR3 coding DNA: TGTGCCAGCAGTCTGCCCGGGGGCACTGAAGCTTTCTTT.

The chain has TRBV14 and TRBJ2-3; the match to TRBD2 covers 10 bases. This CDR3 is built from 16 residues. Germline CDR1 reads SGHDN; CDR2 reads FVKESK. Trimming removed 0 bases from V and 2 bases from J; junction bases left unmatched: 2. Written as DNA, the CDR3 is TGTGCCAGCAGCCAAGATAGCGGGAGGTACACAGATACGCAGTATTTT. Encoded protein: CASSQDSGRYTDTQYF.

The chain has TRBV9 and TRBJ2-7; perhaps TRBD2 as D (6 bases). Trimming left V 4 bases short and J 0 bases short, with 14 bases between. The CDR3 is 15 residues long. Germline lookup yields CDR1 SGDLS and CDR2 YYNGEE. The CDR3: CASSPTSPSSYEQYF. The CDR3 DNA reads TGTGCCAGCAGCCCGACTAGTCCCAGCTCCTACGAGCAGTACTTC.

The chain is built from TRBV14 and TRBJ1-6, with D possibly matching TRBD1 (6 bases). The V gene's germline CDR1 is SGHDN and CDR2 FVKESK. Trimming pared 4 bases from V and 6 bases from J, leaving 16 bases between. The CDR3 is made up of 16 amino acids. In nucleotides, the CDR3 is TGTGCCAGCAGCCCTGATTGGGGGCTAGCTAATTCACCCCTCCACTTT. Its translation: CASSPDWGLANSPLHF.

This chain uses TRBV11-2 with TRBJ2-5; D possibly corresponds to TRBD2 (5 bases). Germline-derived CDR1 and CDR2 are SGHAT and FQNNGV. This CDR3 is built from 14 residues. The V end lost 4 bases, the J end lost 2 bases, and 11 bases lay between the germline ends. The CDR3 nucleotides read TGTGCCAGCAGCTCGGGGAGTCGACAAGAGACCCAGTACTTC. It is translated as CASSSGSRQETQYF.

Note on this clone: Other DNA sequences in the same sample also yield this CDR3. The chain recombines TRBV19 with TRBJ1-5, with D hard to call. The CDR3 covers 14 residues. The germline V gene has CDR1 LNHDA and CDR2 SQIVND (reference sequence). V was shortened by 3 bases and J by 4 bases, with 10 bases between the two germline ends. The CDR3 region has the DNA TGTGCCAGTAGTATCATGGGCGGGAATCAGCCCCAGCATTTT. This gives the protein CASSIMGGNQPQHF. The full variable domain, in which reference TRBV19 and TRBJ1-5 provide the parts outside the CDR3, is DGGITQSPKYLFRKEGQNVTLSCEQNLNHDAMYWYRQDPGQGLRLIYYSQIVNDFQKGDIAEGYSVSREKKESFPLTVTSAQKNPTAFYLCASSIMGGNQPQHFGDGTRLSIL.

This clone was counted once. The V gene is TRBV6-1, the J gene TRBJ1-5; no clear D gene. Trimming stripped 3 bases from V and 5 bases from J, with 14 bases between. Germline CDR1 and CDR2: MNHNS and SASEGT. The CDR3 sequence is 15 residues long. For the CDR3, the DNA is TGTGCCAGCAGTGATGTACGACTCCCGGATCAGCCCCAGCATTTT. This codes for CASSDVRLPDQPQHF.